One and the same sample provided the 30 T cell receptor beta chains below, sequenced in a study of blood T cell repertoires in COVID-19. The method was immunoSEQ multiplex PCR; TCRdb's version includes in-frame clones alone and lacks a portion of them. The table lists approximately 500,000 clones, around 85% of them singletons, with approximately 2.9% in the top ten. The sample consisted of peripheral blood. The source is a human donor in a cohort sampled during active COVID-19.

This chain connects TRBV11-2 to TRBJ1-3; 7 nucleotides align to TRBD1. Per the germline V gene, CDR1 is SGHAT and CDR2 is FQNNGV. The CDR3 spans 15 residues. V gave up 2 bases and J gave up 4 bases; unmatched junction bases: 5. CDR3 sequence (DNA): TGTGCCAGCAGCTTAATCCGGACAGGAGGAAACACCATATATTTT. This codes for CASSLIRTGGNTIYF. The full variable domain, rest sourced from reference TRBV11-2 and TRBJ1-3, is EAGVAQSPRYKIIEKRQSVAFWCNPISGHATLYWYQQILGQGPKLLIQFQNNGVVDDSQLPKDRFSAERLKGVDSTLKIQPAKLEDSAVYLCASSLIRTGGNTIYFGEGSWLTVV.

The chain links TRBV28 to TRBJ2-7; D gene ambiguous. CDR1 and CDR2 from the germline V gene are MDHEN and SYDVKM. The CDR3 loop spans 11 amino acids. Trimming took off 6 bases at V and 4 bases at J, with 7 bases between the two ends. Written as DNA, the CDR3 is TGTGCCAGCAGATCTAATTACGAGCAGTACTTC. Its protein is CASRSNYEQYF.

The gene calls are TRBV19 and TRBJ1-3, with unresolved D. The ends were cut back, 1 base at V and 1 base at J, with 8 bases in the middle. The CDR3 consists of 15 residues. Germline V gives CDR1 LNHDA, CDR2 SQIVND (reference sequence). The CDR3 loop is CASSIGAGSGNTIYF. The CDR3 nucleotides are TGTGCCAGTAGTATAGGGGCGGGTTCTGGAAACACCATATATTTT. The whole variable domain, remainder taken from reference TRBV19 and TRBJ1-3, is DGGITQSPKYLFRKEGQNVTLSCEQNLNHDAMYWYRQDPGQGLRLIYYSQIVNDFQKGDIAEGYSVSREKKESFPLTVTSAQKNPTAFYLCASSIGAGSGNTIYFGEGSWLTVV.

The chain recombines TRBV5-1 with TRBJ1-2; D is uncertain. CDR1 is SGHRS, CDR2 YFSETQ, per germline. Trimming cost V 2 bases and J 7 bases, with 12 bases left between them. The CDR3 loop spans 13 amino acids. The CDR3 is CASSLTVSLGYTF. CDR3 nucleotides: TGCGCCAGCAGCTTAACGGTATCACTTGGCTACACCTTC.

The V gene is TRBV7-9, the J gene TRBJ2-1; TRBD2 agrees at 10 bases. Germline assignment: CDR1 SEHNR and CDR2 FQNEAQ (reference sequence). The CDR3 runs to 15 residues. V was clipped by 1 base and J by 8 bases; unmatched bases: 5. The CDR3: CASSLGLAGVDEQFF. CDR3 bases: TGTGCCAGCAGCTTAGGTCTAGCGGGAGTCGATGAGCAGTTCTTC.

This chain connects TRBV3-1 (or the pseudogene TRBV3-2) to TRBJ1-5; D may be TRBD1 (6 bases). V shed 5 bases and J shed 2 bases, with 10 bases lying between them. CDR3 length: 14 amino acids. CDR1 is LGHDT, CDR2 YNNKEL, per germline (reference sequence). CDR3 nucleotides: TGTGCCAGCAGCGACCCAGGGGGCAATCAGCCCCAGCATTTT. It encodes CASSDPGGNQPQHF.

This chain links TRBV5-1 with TRBJ1-3, with D unclear. This CDR3 has 13 residues. The germline V gene encodes CDR1 SGHRS and CDR2 YFSETQ. The V end was cut by 1 base, the J end by 5 bases, with 7 bases between. CDR3 sequence reads: CASSLNSRNTIYF. The CDR3 bases are TGCGCCAGCAGCTTGAACTCCCGAAACACCATATATTTT.

The chain has TRBV9 and TRBJ1-5; the D is unclear. Between the trimmed V and J ends, which lost 2 bases and 0 bases, there was a span of 6 bases. The CDR3 loop spans 14 amino acids. Germline V lookup: CDR1 SGDLS, CDR2 YYNGEE. CDR3 in amino acids: CASSVGNSNQPQHF. The CDR3 bases are TGTGCCAGCAGCGTCGGGAATAGCAATCAGCCCCAGCATTTT. The full variable domain, completed using reference TRBV9 and TRBJ1-5, is DSGVTQTPKHLITATGQRVTLRCSPRSGDLSVYWYQQSLDQGLQFLIQYYNGEERAKGNILERFSAQQFPDLHSELNLSSLELGDSALYFCASSVGNSNQPQHFGDGTRLSIL.

The chain couples TRBV6-5 to TRBJ2-7, with D perhaps TRBD2 (5 bases). This CDR3 comprises 14 residues. In germline, CDR1 is MNHEY, CDR2 SVGAGI. Trimming left V 11 bases short and J 2 bases short, with 19 bases between. For the CDR3, the DNA is TGTGCCGCGTCGAGGAGCGGAAGAGCCTACGAGCAGTACTTC. Encoded protein: CAASRSGRAYEQYF.

This clone was counted once. The V and J genes are TRBV12-3 or TRBV12-4 and TRBJ2-1; D might be TRBD1 (5 bases). V lost 6 bases and J lost 7, with 7 bases in between. The CDR3 covers 11 residues. The CDR3 protein is CASSQGNEQFF. CDR3 in DNA: TGTGCCAGCAGCCAGGGTAATGAGCAGTTCTTC.

The chain is built from TRBV10-1 and TRBJ1-1; D gene uncertain. Germline V gene sequence: CDR1 WNHNN, CDR2 SYGVQD (reference sequence). This CDR3 is 13 amino acids long. The germline V and J ends were trimmed by 0 bases and 2 bases, with 4 bases remaining between them. CDR3 in amino acids: CASSESINTEAFF. The CDR3 DNA follows: TGCGCCAGCAGTGAGTCAATAAACACTGAAGCTTTCTTT.

This clone was counted once. V is TRBV20-1 and J is TRBJ2-7; D may be TRBD2 (7 bases). Germline V gene data show CDR1 as DFQATT and CDR2 as SNEGSKA (reference sequence). This CDR3 has 14 amino acids. Trimming removed 3 bases from V and 2 bases from J, with 14 bases in between. CDR3 sequence: CSASLGGLPYEQYF. CDR3 nucleotides: TGCAGTGCTAGTTTGGGGGGGCTACCCTACGAGCAGTACTTC.

The V call is TRBV15, the J call TRBJ1-1; TRBD1 might be the D (6 bases). V shed 5 bases and J shed 7 bases, with 20 bases lying between them. Looked up from germline, CDR1 is LNHNV and CDR2 is YYDKDF (reference sequence). The CDR3 covers 15 residues. The chain's CDR3 is CATSPRRGGANEAFF. Here the CDR3 DNA reads TGTGCCACCAGCCCCCGAAGGGGGGGCGCCAATGAAGCTTTCTTT.

The V call is TRBV7-9, the J call TRBJ1-2, with 7 bases matching TRBD1. The V and J ends lost 1 base and 0 bases, in that order; junction bases with no gene match: 11. Germline V gives CDR1 SEHNR, CDR2 FQNEAQ (reference sequence). The CDR3 totals 18 residues. The CDR3 region is CASSLGQGVPLANYGYTF. CDR3 in DNA: TGTGCCAGCAGCTTAGGGCAGGGGGTGCCTTTAGCTAACTATGGCTACACCTTC. The full variable domain, its missing parts supplied by reference TRBV7-9 and TRBJ1-2, is DTGVSQNPRHKITKRGQNVTFRCDPISEHNRLYWYRQTLGQGPEFLTYFQNEAQLEKSRLLSDRFSAERPKGSFSTLEIQRTEQGDSAMYLCASSLGQGVPLANYGYTFGSGTRLTVV.

The chain combines TRBV18 with TRBJ2-7, with 8 bases fitting TRBD2. V shed 5 bases, J shed 4 bases, and the junction held 10 bases outside the gene matches. Germline loops: CDR1 KGHSH, CDR2 LQKENI. The CDR3 is made up of 15 amino acids. As DNA, the CDR3 is TGTGCCAGCTCAACCTCAAGCGGGAGTTGGTACGAGCAGTACTTC. Translating gives CASSTSSGSWYEQYF. The full variable domain, with the rest looked up from reference TRBV18 and TRBJ2-7, is NAGVMQNPRHLVRRRGQEARLRCSPMKGHSHVYWYRQLPEEGLKFMVYLQKENIIDESGMPKERFSAEFPKEGPSILRIQQVVRGDSAAYFCASSTSSGSWYEQYFGPGTRLTVT.

The V gene is TRBV5-4, the J gene TRBJ2-5, with D tentatively TRBD1 (5 bases). CDR1 is SGHNT, CDR2 YYREEE, per germline (reference sequence). The CDR3 totals 14 residues. The CDR3 region is CARKLGEQKETQYF. The CDR3 region has the DNA TGTGCTCGAAAGTTAGGGGAACAGAAAGAGACCCAGTACTTC. The full variable domain, in which reference TRBV5-4 and TRBJ2-5 provide the parts outside the CDR3, is ETGVTQSPTHLIKTRGQQVTLRCSSQSGHNTVSWYQQALGQGPQFIFQYYREEENGRGNFPPRFSGLQFPNYSSELNVNALELDDSALYLCARKLGEQKETQYFGPGTRLLVL.

The gene calls are TRBV29-1 and TRBJ2-3; D is perhaps TRBD2 (6 bases). CDR1 SQVTM and CDR2 ANQGSEA come from the germline V gene. Trimming removed 8 bases at V and 1 base at J, with 19 bases between. The CDR3 has 15 amino acids. The CDR3 protein is CSMILAARGTDTQYF. The CDR3 bases are TGCAGCATGATCTTAGCGGCGAGGGGCACAGATACGCAGTATTTT.

This chain links TRBV24-1 with TRBJ2-1, with TRBD1 identical over 9 bases. The germline CDR1 and CDR2 sequences are KGHDR and SFDVKD. V was pared by 3 bases and J by 4 bases, with 9 bases of the junction left unmatched. The CDR3 contains 17 residues. The CDR3 nucleotides read TGTGCCACCAGTGATGCCGCCCCACAGGGGGCTTACAATGAGCAGTTCTTC. Its translation is CATSDAAPQGAYNEQFF.

The rearrangement joins TRBV6-2 or TRBV6-3 to TRBJ1-1, with TRBD1 matching over 7 bases. Trimming cost V 4 bases and J 4 bases; bases outside gene matches: 9. The germline CDR1 and CDR2 sequences are MNHEY and SVGEGT. The CDR3 covers 15 residues. CDR3: CASSSYDYRGTEAFF. DNA of the CDR3: TGTGCCAGCAGTTCTTACGACTACAGGGGCACTGAAGCTTTCTTT.

The chain links TRBV6-5 to TRBJ2-7, with D perhaps matching TRBD2 (5 bases). Germline V gives CDR1 MNHEY, CDR2 SVGAGI. V was shortened by 4 bases and J by 0 bases, with 10 bases between the two germline ends. The CDR3 extends over 14 amino acids. CDR3 sequence reads: CASSSAEASYEQYF. CDR3 in DNA: TGTGCCAGCAGTTCCGCGGAGGCCTCCTACGAGCAGTACTTC.

A few counts support this clone. The chain is built from TRBV7-9 and TRBJ1-2; weak D call: TRBD1 (5 bases). Germline values: CDR1 SEHNR, CDR2 FQNEAQ (reference sequence). V was cut by 1 base and J by 2 bases, with 8 bases left in between. CDR3 length equals 14 residues. The CDR3 sequence: CASSLVDRNYGYTF. The CDR3 DNA sequence: TGTGCCAGCAGCTTAGTTGACAGAAACTATGGCTACACCTTC.

The chain uses TRBV28 and TRBJ2-3; the match to TRBD2 covers 9 bases. The CDR3 extends over 16 amino acids. Germline V CDR1 and CDR2: MDHEN, SYDVKM. V dropped 4 bases and J dropped 0; count of bases not matched to a gene: 5. CDR3 DNA: TGTGCCAGCAGTTCATCTAGCGGGACAAGCACAGATACGCAGTATTTT. Encoded protein: CASSSSSGTSTDTQYF.

The chain has TRBV3-1 (or the pseudogene TRBV3-2) and TRBJ2-5; D is ambiguous. The CDR3 has 11 amino acids. The V and J ends lost 0 bases and 7 bases respectively, with 3 bases between them. Germline V lookup: CDR1 LGHDT, CDR2 YNNKEL (reference sequence). The CDR3 protein is CASSQDRTQYF. Written as DNA, the CDR3 is TGTGCCAGCAGCCAAGACAGGACCCAGTACTTC.

The chain is built from TRBV18 and TRBJ1-2, with D uncertain. This CDR3 spans 18 amino acids. The germline V gene encodes CDR1 KGHSH and CDR2 LQKENI. Between the trimmed V and J ends, which lost 6 bases and 2 bases, there was a span of 25 bases. The CDR3 coding sequence is TGTGCCAGCTCCCCTACCTACGGTTCGCAGGAGGAGAACTATGGCTACACCTTC. Protein sequence: CASSPTYGSQEENYGYTF.

The chain is built from TRBV19 and TRBJ2-1, with 9 bases identical to TRBD1. The CDR3 runs to 16 residues. Germline V gene sequence: CDR1 LNHDA, CDR2 SQIVND (reference sequence). J was trimmed by 5 bases and V by 5 bases; bases with no gene match: 10. CDR3 sequence reads: CASSPSRDRVNNEQFF. DNA for the CDR3: TGTGCCAGTAGTCCCTCCCGGGACAGGGTAAACAATGAGCAGTTCTTC.

The rearrangement joins TRBV19 to TRBJ1-1; 7 bases fit TRBD1. Losses at the gene ends were 8 bases for V and 4 bases for J; bases not matched to a gene: 13. The CDR3 loop spans 15 amino acids. Germline V CDR1 and CDR2: LNHDA, SQIVND (reference sequence). The CDR3 loop is CASRGGGLGSTEAFF. The CDR3 nucleotides read TGTGCCAGTCGAGGGGGCGGCTTGGGTAGCACTGAAGCTTTCTTT.

The genes are TRBV28 and TRBJ2-1; 7 nucleotides line up with TRBD2. This CDR3 has 18 residues. Germline values: CDR1 MDHEN, CDR2 SYDVKM. The V gene end was trimmed by 4 bases and the J gene end by 2 bases; junction bases not matched to a gene: 14. CDR3: CASSSRLAGEKPYNEQFF. DNA for the CDR3: TGTGCCAGCAGTTCTAGACTAGCCGGAGAAAAACCCTACAATGAGCAGTTCTTC.

Ten or more counts support this clone. The chain couples TRBV5-5 to TRBJ2-1; 9 nucleotides agree with TRBD2. Germline loops: CDR1 SGHKS, CDR2 YYEKEE (reference sequence). This CDR3 is 15 amino acids long. V trimming: 4 bases; J trimming: 3 bases; junction bases outside the gene matches: 5. The CDR3 protein is CASSQTSGLYNEQFF. The CDR3 DNA is TGTGCCAGCAGCCAGACTAGCGGACTCTACAATGAGCAGTTCTTC.

The V and J genes are TRBV6-4 and TRBJ1-1; TRBD1 matches 7 bases. With 5 bases clipped from V and 5 bases from J, the junction kept 5 bases outside the gene matches. This CDR3 has 13 amino acids. Germline V CDR1 and CDR2: MRHNA, SNTAGT. CDR3 sequence (DNA): TGTGCCAGCAGTAGTTACAGGGGAACTGAAGCTTTCTTT. Protein sequence: CASSSYRGTEAFF.

The rearrangement links TRBV7-9 to TRBJ2-1; TRBD1 aligns across 10 bases. The germline CDR1 and CDR2 sequences are SEHNR and FQNEAQ (reference sequence). With 4 bases clipped from V and 0 bases from J, the junction kept 3 bases outside the gene matches. CDR3 size: 16 residues. The CDR3 loop reads CASSYWTGGSYNEQFF. The CDR3 DNA reads as TGTGCCAGCAGCTACTGGACAGGGGGCTCCTACAATGAGCAGTTCTTC.